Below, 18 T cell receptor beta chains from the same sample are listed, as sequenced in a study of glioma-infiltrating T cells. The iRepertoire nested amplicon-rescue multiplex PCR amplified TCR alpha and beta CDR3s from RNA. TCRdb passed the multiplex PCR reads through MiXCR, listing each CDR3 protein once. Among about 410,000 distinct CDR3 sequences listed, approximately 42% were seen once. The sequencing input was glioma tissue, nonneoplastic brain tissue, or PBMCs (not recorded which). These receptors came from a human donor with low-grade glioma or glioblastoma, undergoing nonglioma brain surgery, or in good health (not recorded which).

This CDR3 reads CASSRRQDHTYEQYF. The CDR3 nucleotides read TGTGCCAGCAGTCGAAGACAGGACCACACCTACGAGCAGTACTTC. The V call is TRBV6-2 or TRBV6-3, the J call TRBJ2-5, with D possibly matching TRBD1 (6 bases). The DNA end is a closer match to TRBJ2-7, so the J assignment may be wrong. The CDR3 has 15 amino acids. The germline V gene has CDR1 MNHEY and CDR2 SVGEGT.

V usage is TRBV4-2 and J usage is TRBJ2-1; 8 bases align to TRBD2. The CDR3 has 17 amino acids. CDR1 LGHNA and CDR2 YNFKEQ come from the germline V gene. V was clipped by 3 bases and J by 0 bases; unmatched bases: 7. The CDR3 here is CASSQAELADSYNEQFF. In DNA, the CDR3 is TGTGCCAGCAGCCAGGCTGAACTAGCGGACTCCTACAATGAGCAGTTCTTC.

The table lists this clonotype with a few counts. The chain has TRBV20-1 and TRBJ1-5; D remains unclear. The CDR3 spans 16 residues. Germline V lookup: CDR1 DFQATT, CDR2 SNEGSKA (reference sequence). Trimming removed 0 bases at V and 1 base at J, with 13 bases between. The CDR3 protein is CSARDSGRKSNQPQHF. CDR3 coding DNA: TGCAGTGCTAGAGATTCTGGCCGGAAGAGCAATCAGCCCCAGCATTTT.

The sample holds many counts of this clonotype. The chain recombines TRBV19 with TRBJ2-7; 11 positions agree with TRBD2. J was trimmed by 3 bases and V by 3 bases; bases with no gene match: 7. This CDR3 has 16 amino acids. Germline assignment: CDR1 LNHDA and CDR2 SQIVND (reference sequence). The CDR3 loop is CASSMPLGTSGYEQYF. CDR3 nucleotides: TGTGCCAGTAGTATGCCCCTCGGGACTAGCGGCTACGAGCAGTACTTC.

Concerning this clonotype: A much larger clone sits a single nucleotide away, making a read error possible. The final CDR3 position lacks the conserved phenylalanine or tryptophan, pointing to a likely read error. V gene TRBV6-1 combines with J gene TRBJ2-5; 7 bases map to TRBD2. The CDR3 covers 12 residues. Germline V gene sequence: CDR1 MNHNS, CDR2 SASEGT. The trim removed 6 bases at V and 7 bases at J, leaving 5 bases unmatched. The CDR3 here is CASSPGGGTQYI. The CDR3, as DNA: TGTGCCAGCAGCCCGGGCGGGGGGACCCAGTACATC.

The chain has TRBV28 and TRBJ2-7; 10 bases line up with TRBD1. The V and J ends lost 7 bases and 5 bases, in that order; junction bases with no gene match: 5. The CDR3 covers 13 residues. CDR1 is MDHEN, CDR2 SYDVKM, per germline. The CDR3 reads CASKYDRGHEQYF. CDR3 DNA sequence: TGTGCCAGCAAGTACGACAGGGGGCACGAGCAGTACTTC.

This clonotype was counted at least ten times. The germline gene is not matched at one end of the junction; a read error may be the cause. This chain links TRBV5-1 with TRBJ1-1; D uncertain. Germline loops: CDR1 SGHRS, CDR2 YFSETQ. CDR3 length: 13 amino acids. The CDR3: CASSLELNTEAFF. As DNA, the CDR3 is TGTGCCAGCAGTTTGGAGTTGAACACTGAAGCTTTCTTT.

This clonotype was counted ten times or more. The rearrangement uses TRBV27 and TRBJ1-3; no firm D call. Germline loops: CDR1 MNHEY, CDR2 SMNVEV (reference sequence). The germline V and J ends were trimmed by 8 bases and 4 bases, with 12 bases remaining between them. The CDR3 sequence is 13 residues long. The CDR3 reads CASHPSTGNTIYF. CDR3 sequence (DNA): TGTGCCAGCCATCCCAGCACCGGAAACACCATATATTTT.

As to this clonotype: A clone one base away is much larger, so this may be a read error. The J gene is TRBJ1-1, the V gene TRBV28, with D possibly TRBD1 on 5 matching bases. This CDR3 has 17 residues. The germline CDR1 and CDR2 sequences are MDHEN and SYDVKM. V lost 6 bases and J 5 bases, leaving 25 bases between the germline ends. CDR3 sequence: CASSSLARGQDNTEAFF. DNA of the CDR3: TGTGCCAGCAGCTCCCTCGCTAGAGGCCAGGACAATACTGAAGCTTTCTTT.

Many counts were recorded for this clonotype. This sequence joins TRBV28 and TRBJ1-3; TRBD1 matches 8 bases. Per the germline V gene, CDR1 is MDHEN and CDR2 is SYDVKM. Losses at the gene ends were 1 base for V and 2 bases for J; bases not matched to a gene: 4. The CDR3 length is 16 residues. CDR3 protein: CASSLFGQGTGNTIYF. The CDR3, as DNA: TGTGCCAGCAGTTTATTTGGACAGGGCACTGGAAACACCATATATTTT.

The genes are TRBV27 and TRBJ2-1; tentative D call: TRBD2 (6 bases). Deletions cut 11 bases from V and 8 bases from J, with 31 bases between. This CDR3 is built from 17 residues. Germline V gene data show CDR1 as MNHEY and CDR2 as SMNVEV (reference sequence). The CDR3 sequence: CAASDHPEGYGEDEQFF. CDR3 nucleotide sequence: TGTGCCGCCAGTGACCATCCGGAGGGGTACGGGGAGGATGAGCAGTTCTTC.

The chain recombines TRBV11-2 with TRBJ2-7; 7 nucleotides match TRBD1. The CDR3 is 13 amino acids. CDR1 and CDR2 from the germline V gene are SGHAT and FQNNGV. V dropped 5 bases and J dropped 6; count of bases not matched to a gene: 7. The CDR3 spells CASSQDRLGEQYF. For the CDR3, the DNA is TGTGCCAGCAGCCAGGACAGGCTTGGCGAGCAGTACTTC.

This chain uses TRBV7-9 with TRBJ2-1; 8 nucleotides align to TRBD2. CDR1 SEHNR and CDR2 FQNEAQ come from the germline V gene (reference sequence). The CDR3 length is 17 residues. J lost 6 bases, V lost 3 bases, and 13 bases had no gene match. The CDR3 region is CASSFQSYREGSNEQFF. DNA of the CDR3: TGTGCCAGCAGCTTCCAATCGTATCGGGAGGGGAGCAATGAGCAGTTCTTC.

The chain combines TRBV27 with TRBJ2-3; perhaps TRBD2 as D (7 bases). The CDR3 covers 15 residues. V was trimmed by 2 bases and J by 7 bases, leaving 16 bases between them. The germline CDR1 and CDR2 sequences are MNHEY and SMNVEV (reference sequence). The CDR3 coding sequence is TGTGCCAGCAGTTTACGTGGGAGGGGGGAGTATACGCAGTATTTT. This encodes CASSLRGRGEYTQYF.

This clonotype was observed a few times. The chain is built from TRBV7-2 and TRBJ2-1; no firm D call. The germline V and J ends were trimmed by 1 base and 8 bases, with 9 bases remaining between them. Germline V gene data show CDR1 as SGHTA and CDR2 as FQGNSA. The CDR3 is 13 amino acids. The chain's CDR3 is CASSLGFIDEQFF. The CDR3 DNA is TGTGCCAGCAGCTTAGGTTTTATCGATGAGCAGTTCTTC.

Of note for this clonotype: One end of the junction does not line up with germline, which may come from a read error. The CDR3 bases are TGTGCCACCAGTGCTTCAGAGCGGGAAACCTACAAGCAGTACTTC. Protein: CATSASERETYKQYF. The chain recombines TRBV24-1 with TRBJ2-7, with 7 bases lining up with TRBD2. This CDR3 spans 15 amino acids. The V gene's germline CDR1 is KGHDR and CDR2 SFDVKD.

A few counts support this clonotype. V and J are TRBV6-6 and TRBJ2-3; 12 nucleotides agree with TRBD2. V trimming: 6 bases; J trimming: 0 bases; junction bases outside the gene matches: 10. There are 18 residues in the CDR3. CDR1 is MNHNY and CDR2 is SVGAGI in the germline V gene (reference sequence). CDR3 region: CASSPYWTSGTSTDTQYF. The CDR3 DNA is TGTGCCAGCAGCCCTTACTGGACTAGCGGGACCAGCACAGATACGCAGTATTTT.

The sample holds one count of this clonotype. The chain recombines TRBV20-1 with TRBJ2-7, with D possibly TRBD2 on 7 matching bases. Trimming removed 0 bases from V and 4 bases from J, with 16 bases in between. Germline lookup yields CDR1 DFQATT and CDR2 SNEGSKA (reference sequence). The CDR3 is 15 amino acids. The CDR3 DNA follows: TGCAGTGCTAGAGATCCAGGCAGGGGAGGGTACGAGCAGTACTTC. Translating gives CSARDPGRGGYEQYF.